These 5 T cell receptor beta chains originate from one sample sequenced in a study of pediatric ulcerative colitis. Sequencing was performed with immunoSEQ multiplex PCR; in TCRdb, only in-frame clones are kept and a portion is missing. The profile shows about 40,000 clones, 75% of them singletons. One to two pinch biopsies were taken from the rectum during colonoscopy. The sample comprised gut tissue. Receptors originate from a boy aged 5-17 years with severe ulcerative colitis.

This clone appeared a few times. The CDR3 reads CASRGPGGELFF. The CDR3 bases are TGTGCCAGCAGGGGTCCAGGCGGGGAGCTGTTTTTT. V is TRBV11-2 and J is TRBJ2-2; D unresolved. This CDR3 is 12 amino acids long. V shed 6 bases and J shed 7 bases, with 9 bases lying between them. Germline V CDR1 and CDR2: SGHAT, FQNNGV. Combining the CDR3 with reference TRBV11-2 and TRBJ2-2 gives the whole variable domain EAGVAQSPRYKIIEKRQSVAFWCNPISGHATLYWYQQILGQGPKLLIQFQNNGVVDDSQLPKDRFSAERLKGVDSTLKIQPAKLEDSAVYLCASRGPGGELFFGEGSRLTVL.

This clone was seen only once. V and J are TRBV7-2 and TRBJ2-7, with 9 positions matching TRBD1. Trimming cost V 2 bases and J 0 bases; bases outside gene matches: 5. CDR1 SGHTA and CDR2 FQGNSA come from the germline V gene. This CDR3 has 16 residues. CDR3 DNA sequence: TGTGCCAGCAGCTTATCGGGGACAGGGAGCTCCTACGAGCAGTACTTC. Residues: CASSLSGTGSSYEQYF.

CDR3 region: CSGGTGTGVSEQYF. The CDR3 bases are TGCAGCGGGGGAACCGGGACAGGGGTTAGCGAGCAGTACTTC. The chain carries TRBV29-1 and TRBJ2-7, with 10 bases matching TRBD1. Germline CDR1 and CDR2: SQVTM and ANQGSEA. The CDR3 extends over 14 amino acids. V was pared by 7 bases and J by 6 bases, with 12 bases of the junction left unmatched.

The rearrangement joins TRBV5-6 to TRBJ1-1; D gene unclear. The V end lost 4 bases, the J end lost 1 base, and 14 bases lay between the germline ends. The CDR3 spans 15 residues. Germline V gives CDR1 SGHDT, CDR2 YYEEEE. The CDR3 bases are TGTGCCAGCAGCCGGTCCTTCCAGGAGAACACTGAAGCTTTCTTT. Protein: CASSRSFQENTEAFF. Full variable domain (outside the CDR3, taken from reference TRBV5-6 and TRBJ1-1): DAGVTQSPTHLIKTRGQQVTLRCSPKSGHDTVSWYQQALGQGPQFIFQYYEEEERQRGNFPDRFSGHQFPNYSSELNVNALLLGDSALYLCASSRSFQENTEAFFGQGTRLTVV.

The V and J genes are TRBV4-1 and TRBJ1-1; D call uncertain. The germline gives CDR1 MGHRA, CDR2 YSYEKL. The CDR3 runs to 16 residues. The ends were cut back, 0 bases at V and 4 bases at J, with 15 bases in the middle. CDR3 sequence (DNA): TGCGCCAGCAGCCAAGATGAGAGGACTGCAGTCACTGAAGCTTTCTTT. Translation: CASSQDERTAVTEAFF.